This T cell receptor beta chain derives from a study of T cell responses to AZD1222 COVID-19 vaccine. Germline values: CDR1 SGHAT, CDR2 FQNNGV. CDR3 length: 13 amino acids. Trimming took 2 bases from V and 2 from J, leaving 7 bases between them. Profiling relied on immunoSEQ multiplex PCR, and the TCRdb table lists in-frame clones only, not all of them. The table shows roughly 110,000 clones, with about nine tenths occurring only once. The V and J genes are TRBV11-2 and TRBJ2-7; D is ambiguous. The specimen was peripheral blood, collected 28 days after the second AZD1222 dose. This TCR was sampled from an adult who received the AZD1222 COVID-19 vaccine. This CDR3 reads CASSLQTAYEQYF. The CDR3 DNA reads TGTGCCAGCAGCTTACAGACGGCCTACGAGCAGTACTTC.